This TCR beta chain derives from a study of a mutant IDH1 vaccine in newly diagnosed glioma. Whole-study context: Patients underwent eight vaccinations, which took place in weeks 1, 3, 5, 7, 11, 15, 19 and 23. Either 4-6 weeks after radiotherapy alone or alongside temozolomide, vaccination was begun. The treated population exhibited a male proportion of approximately 62%, a female proportion of about 38%, and a mean age of around 40 years.

With regard to this clone: The antigen is undetermined.

Time point in this sample: week 5, during vaccination. Every vaccine dose comprised 300 ug of mutant IDH1 20-mer peptide plus topical imiquimod. There were new WHO grade 3 or 4 astrocytomas in the donors, and these were IDH1-mutant and ATRX-lost. Sequenced by immunoSEQ multiplex PCR; TCRdb stores in-frame clones only, minus some. The sample carries 40,000 or so clones, approximately 93% recorded once. The germline gives CDR1 LGHNA, CDR2 YNFKEQ. The CDR3 runs 18 residues. The J segment lost 3 bases and the V segment lost 4 bases, leaving 17 bases of the junction unmatched. The rearrangement links TRBV4-2 to TRBJ2-7; 8 positions agree with TRBD1. The receptor was isolated from a man between 45 and 60 years old with glioma. The specimen comprised PBMCs, sampled from a glioma patient whose treatment included an IDH1 peptide vaccine. The CDR3 sequence: CASSLAADPGQGSYEQYF. The CDR3 nucleotides are TGTGCCAGCAGCCTGGCGGCCGATCCCGGACAGGGAAGCTACGAGCAGTACTTC.